This TCR beta chain comes out of a study of T-cell reconstitution after alpha-beta-depleted transplantation in children. For TCRbeta, the library was prepared with unique molecular identifiers. Using its own MiXCR run on the PCR reads, TCRdb lists one record per CDR3 protein. The sample includes about 540,000 distinct CDR3 sequences, 27% seen only once; the top ten take 30% to 40%. The study, taken as a whole, reports: At one year after transplant, newly produced T cells mostly accounted for T-cell counts and diversity.

This clonotype was seen more than once but under ten times. Its target is not known. Source: PBMCs, taken before TCRalphabeta/CD19-depleted stem cell transplant. The clonotype was recovered from a boy under two years old with Wiskott-Aldrich syndrome, due to receive a stem cell transplant.

The DNA for the CDR3 is TGCAGTGCTAGAGATCACAGGGGCCAAGAGACCCAGTACTTC. It is translated as CSARDHRGQETQYF. The V gene is TRBV20-1, the J gene TRBJ2-5, with 7 bases identical to TRBD1. The CDR3 is 14 amino acids. With 0 bases clipped from V and 1 base from J, the junction kept 2 bases outside the gene matches. CDR1 DFQATT and CDR2 SNEGSKA come from the germline V gene (reference sequence).